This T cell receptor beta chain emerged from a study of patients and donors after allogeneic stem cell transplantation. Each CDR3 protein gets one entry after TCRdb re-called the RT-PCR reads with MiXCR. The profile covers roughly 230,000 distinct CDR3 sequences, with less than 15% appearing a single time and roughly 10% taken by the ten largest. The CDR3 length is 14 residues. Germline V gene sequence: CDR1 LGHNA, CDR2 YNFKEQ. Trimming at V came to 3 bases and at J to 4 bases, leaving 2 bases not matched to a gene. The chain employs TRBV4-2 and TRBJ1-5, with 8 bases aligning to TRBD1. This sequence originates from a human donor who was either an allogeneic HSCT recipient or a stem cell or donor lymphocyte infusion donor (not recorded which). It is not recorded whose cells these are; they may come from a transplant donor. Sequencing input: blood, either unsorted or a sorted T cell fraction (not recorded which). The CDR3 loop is CASSQTGENQPQHF. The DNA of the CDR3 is TGTGCCAGCAGCCAGACAGGGGAAAATCAGCCCCAGCATTTT.